Detailed here is one T cell receptor beta chain. No antigen is known for it. When replicate PCRs were run on sorted subsets, they used 200 to 250 ng DNA, approximately 27,000 T cell genomes. Libraries were prepared by immunoSEQ multiplex PCR; TCRdb keeps only in-frame clonotypes and omits some of them. The table has roughly 1,000,000 clones, around 78% seen once; the top ten hold approximately 0.5%. These data originate in a study of shared clonotypes between healthy human individuals. Study results and caveats: The study found roughly 5% of naive CD4 clonotypes shared across a few donors. Generation probabilities of non-shared clonotypes were lower (relative to those shared by all four donors).

This clonotype was sampled from a young man in good health. Some clones in this sample may be carry-over from other donors' samples. Sequenced sample: memory CD4+ T cells from PBMCs. Subset: CD45RA-negative fraction.

DNA of the CDR3: TGCGCCAGCAGCCTTAGAGGGGGGGCTGCAACTAATGAAAAACTGTTTTTT. Protein sequence: CASSLRGGAATNEKLFF. This chain connects TRBV5-1 to TRBJ1-4; possibly TRBD1 for D (6 bases). The CDR3 covers 17 residues. Trimming left V 4 bases short and J 0 bases short, with 16 bases between. CDR1 SGHRS and CDR2 YFSETQ come from the germline V gene.